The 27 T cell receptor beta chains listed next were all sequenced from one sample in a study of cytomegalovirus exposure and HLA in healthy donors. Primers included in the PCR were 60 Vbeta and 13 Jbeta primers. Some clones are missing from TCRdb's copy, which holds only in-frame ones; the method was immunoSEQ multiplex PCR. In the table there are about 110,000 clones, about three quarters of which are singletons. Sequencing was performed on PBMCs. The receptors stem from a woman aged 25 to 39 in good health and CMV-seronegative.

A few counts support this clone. CDR3 nucleotides: TGTGCCAGTAGTATAGCGGCGGCCGGGGAGCTGTTTTTT. Its protein product is CASSIAAAGELFF. This chain connects TRBV19 to TRBJ2-2; the D is unclear. This CDR3 has 13 amino acids. Trimming left V 1 base short and J 6 bases short, with 6 bases between. Per the germline V gene, CDR1 is LNHDA and CDR2 is SQIVND (reference sequence).

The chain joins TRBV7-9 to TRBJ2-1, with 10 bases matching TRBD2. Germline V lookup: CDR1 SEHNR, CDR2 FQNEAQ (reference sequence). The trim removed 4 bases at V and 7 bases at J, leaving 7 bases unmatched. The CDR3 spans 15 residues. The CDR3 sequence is CASSSAGTSANEQFF. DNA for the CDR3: TGTGCCAGCAGCTCAGCCGGGACTAGCGCTAATGAGCAGTTCTTC.

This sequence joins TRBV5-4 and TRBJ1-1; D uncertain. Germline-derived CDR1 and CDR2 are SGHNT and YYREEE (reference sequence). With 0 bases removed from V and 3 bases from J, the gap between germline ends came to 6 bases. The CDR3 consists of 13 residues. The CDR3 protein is CASSLDRDTEAFF. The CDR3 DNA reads TGTGCCAGCAGCTTGGATCGGGACACTGAAGCTTTCTTT.

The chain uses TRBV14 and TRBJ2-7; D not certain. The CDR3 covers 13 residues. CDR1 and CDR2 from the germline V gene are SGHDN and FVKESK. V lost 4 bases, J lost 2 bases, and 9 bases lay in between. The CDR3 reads CASSPNVAYEQYF. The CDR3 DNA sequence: TGTGCCAGCAGCCCTAACGTAGCCTACGAGCAGTACTTC. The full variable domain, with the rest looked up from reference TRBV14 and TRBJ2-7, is EAGVTQFPSHSVIEKGQTVTLRCDPISGHDNLYWYRRVMGKEIKFLLHFVKESKQDESGMPNNRFLAERTGGTYSTLKVQPAELEDSGVYFCASSPNVAYEQYFGPGTRLTVT.

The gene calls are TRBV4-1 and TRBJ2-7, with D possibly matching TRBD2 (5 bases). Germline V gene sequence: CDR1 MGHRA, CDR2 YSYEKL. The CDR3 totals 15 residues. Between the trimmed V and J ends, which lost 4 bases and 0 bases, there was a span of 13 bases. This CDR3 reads CASSRDRDSSYEQYF. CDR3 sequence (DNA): TGCGCCAGCAGCCGCGACCGGGATAGCTCCTACGAGCAGTACTTC.

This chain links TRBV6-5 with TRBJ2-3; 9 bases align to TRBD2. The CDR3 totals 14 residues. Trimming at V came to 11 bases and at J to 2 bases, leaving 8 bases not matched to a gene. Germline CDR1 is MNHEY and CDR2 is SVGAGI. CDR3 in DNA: TGTGCCGTCGGGCTAGCGGGACCCACAGATACGCAGTATTTT. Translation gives CAVGLAGPTDTQYF.

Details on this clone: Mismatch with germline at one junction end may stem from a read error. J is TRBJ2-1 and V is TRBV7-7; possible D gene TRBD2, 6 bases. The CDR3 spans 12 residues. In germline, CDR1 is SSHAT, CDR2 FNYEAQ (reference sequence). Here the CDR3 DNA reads TGTGCTAGCAGCTTAGACGGGAGTGAGCAGTTCTTC. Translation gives CASSLDGSEQFF.

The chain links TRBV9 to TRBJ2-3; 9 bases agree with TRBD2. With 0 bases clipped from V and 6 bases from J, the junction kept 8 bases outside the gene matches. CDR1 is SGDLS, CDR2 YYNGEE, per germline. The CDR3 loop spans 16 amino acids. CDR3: CASSVEIAGAGDTQYF. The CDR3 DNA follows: TGTGCCAGCAGCGTAGAGATAGCGGGGGCTGGGGATACGCAGTATTTT.

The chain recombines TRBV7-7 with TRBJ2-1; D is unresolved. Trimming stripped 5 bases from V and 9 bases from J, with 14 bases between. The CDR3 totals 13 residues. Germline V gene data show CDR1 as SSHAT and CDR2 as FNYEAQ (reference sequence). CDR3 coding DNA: TGTGCCAGCAGCCCCCTCTTACCGGGTGAGCAGTTCTTC. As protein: CASSPLLPGEQFF.

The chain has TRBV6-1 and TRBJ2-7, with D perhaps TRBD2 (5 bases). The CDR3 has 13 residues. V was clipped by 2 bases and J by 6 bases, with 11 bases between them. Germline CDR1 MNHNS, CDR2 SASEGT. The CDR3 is CASSEHSRGEQYF. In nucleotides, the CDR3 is TGTGCCAGCAGTGAACACAGCCGGGGCGAGCAGTACTTC.

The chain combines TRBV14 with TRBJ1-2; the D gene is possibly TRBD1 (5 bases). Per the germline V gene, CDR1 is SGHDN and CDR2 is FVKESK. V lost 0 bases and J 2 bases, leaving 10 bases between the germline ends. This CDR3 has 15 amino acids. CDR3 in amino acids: CASSQEGQGNYGYTF. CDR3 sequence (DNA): TGTGCCAGCAGCCAAGAGGGTCAGGGAAACTATGGCTACACCTTC.

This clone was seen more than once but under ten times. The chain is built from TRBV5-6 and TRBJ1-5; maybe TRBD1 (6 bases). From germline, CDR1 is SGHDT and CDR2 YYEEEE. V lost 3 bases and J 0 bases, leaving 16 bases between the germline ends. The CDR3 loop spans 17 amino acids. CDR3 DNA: TGTGCCAGCAGCTCTTACAGGGAAAGTTATAGCAATCAGCCCCAGCATTTT. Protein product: CASSSYRESYSNQPQHF.

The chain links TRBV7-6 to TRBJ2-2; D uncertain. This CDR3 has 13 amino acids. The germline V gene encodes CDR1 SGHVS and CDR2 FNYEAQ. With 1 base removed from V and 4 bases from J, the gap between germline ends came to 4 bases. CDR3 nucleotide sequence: TGTGCCAGCAGCTTAGGAGCCACCGGGGAGCTGTTTTTT. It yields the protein CASSLGATGELFF.

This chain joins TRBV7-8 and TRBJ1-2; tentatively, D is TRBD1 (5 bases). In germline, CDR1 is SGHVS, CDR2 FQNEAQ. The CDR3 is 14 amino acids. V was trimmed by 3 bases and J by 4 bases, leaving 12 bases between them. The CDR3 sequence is CASSLQTGSYGYTF. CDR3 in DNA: TGTGCCAGCAGCTTGCAAACAGGATCCTATGGCTACACCTTC.

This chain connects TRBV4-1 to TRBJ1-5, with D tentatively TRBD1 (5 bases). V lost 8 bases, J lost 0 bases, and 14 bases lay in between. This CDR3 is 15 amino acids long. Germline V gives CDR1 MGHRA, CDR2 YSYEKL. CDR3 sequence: CASRGDAHSNQPQHF. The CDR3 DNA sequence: TGCGCCAGCCGGGGGGATGCACATAGCAATCAGCCCCAGCATTTT.

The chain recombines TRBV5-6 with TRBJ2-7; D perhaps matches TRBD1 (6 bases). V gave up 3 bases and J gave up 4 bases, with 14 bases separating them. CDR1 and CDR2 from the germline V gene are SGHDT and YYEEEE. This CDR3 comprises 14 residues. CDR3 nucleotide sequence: TGTGCCAGCAGCTCGTCGAGGGGACAATACGAGCAGTACTTC. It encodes CASSSSRGQYEQYF.

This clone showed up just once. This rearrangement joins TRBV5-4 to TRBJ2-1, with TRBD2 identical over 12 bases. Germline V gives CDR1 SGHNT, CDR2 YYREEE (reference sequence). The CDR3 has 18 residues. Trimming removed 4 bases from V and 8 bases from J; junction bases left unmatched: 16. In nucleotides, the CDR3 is TGTGCCAGCAGCAGCGCGACTAGCGGGGGCCGCCGGCGCTATGAGCAGTTCTTC. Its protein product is CASSSATSGGRRRYEQFF.

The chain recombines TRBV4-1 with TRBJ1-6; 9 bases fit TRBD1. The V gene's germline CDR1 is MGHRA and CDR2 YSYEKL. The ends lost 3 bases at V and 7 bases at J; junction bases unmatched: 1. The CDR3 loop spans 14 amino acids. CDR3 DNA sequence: TGCGCCAGCAGCCAGACAGGGGGGAATTCACCCCTCCACTTT. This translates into CASSQTGGNSPLHF.

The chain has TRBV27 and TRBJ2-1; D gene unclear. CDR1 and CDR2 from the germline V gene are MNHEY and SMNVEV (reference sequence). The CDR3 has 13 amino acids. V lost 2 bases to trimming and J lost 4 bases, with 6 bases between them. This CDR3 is CASSLDGYNEQFF. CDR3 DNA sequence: TGTGCCAGCAGTTTAGACGGGTACAATGAGCAGTTCTTC.

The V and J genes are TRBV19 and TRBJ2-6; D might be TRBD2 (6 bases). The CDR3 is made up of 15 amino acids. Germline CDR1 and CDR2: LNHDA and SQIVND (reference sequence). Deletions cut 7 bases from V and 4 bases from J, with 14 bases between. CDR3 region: CASTGGISGANVLTF. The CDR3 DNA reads TGTGCCAGTACCGGAGGGATTTCCGGGGCCAACGTCCTGACTTTC.

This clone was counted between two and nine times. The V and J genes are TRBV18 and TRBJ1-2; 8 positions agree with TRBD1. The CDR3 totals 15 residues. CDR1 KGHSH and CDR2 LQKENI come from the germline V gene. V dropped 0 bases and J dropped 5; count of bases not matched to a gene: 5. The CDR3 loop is CASSPPAGGWYGYTF. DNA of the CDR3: TGTGCCAGCTCACCACCGGCAGGGGGCTGGTATGGCTACACCTTC.

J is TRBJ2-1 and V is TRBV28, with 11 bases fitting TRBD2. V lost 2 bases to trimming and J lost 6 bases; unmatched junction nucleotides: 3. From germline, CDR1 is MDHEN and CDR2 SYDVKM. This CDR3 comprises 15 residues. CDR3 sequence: CASSLGLAGGNEQFF. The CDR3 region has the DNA TGTGCCAGCAGTTTAGGGCTAGCGGGGGGCAATGAGCAGTTCTTC.

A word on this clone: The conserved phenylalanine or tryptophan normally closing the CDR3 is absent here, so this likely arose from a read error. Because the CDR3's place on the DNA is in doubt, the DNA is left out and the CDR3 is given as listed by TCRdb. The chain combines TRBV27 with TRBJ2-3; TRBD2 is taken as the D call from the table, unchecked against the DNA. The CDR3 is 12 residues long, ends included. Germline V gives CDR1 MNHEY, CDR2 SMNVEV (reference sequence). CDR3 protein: CASRQTAGGWSL.

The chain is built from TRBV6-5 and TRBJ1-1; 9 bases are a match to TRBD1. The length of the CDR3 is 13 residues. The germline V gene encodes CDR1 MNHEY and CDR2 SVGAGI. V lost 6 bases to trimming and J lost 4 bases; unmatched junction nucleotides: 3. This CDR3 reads CASRTGGSTEAFF. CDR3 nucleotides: TGTGCCAGCAGGACAGGGGGAAGCACTGAAGCTTTCTTT.

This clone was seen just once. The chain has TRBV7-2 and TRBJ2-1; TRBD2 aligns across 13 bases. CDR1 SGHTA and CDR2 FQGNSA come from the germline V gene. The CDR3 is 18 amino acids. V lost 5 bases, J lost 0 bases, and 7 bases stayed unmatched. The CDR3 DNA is TGTGCCAGCAGCCAGGGGACTAGCGGGGATAGCTCCTACAATGAGCAGTTCTTC. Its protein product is CASSQGTSGDSSYNEQFF. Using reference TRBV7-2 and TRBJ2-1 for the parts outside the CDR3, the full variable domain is GAGVSQSPSNKVTEKGKDVELRCDPISGHTALYWYRQSLGQGLEFLIYFQGNSAPDKSGLPSDRFSAERTGGSVSTLTIQRTQQEDSAVYLCASSQGTSGDSSYNEQFFGPGTRLTVL.

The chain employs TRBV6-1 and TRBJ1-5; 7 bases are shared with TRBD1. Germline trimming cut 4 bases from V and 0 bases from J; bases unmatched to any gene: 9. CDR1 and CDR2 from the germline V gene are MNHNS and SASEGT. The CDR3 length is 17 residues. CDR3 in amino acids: CASSATPRDSSNQPQHF. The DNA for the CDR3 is TGTGCCAGCAGTGCCACTCCCCGGGACAGTAGCAATCAGCCCCAGCATTTT.

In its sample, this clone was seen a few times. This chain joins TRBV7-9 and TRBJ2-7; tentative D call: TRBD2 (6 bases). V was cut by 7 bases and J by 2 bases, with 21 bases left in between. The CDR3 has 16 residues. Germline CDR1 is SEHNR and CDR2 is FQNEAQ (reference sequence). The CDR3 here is CASTITRGSRTYEQYF. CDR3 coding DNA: TGTGCCAGCACCATTACGCGGGGAAGTCGGACCTACGAGCAGTACTTC. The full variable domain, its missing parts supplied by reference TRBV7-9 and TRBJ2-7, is DTGVSQNPRHKITKRGQNVTFRCDPISEHNRLYWYRQTLGQGPEFLTYFQNEAQLEKSRLLSDRFSAERPKGSFSTLEIQRTEQGDSAMYLCASTITRGSRTYEQYFGPGTRLTVT.